The rows below give T cell receptor beta chains drawn from one sample of a study of CD8 T cells in Susac syndrome. TCRdb called the immunoSEQ multiplex PCR reads again in MiXCR, with one record for every CDR3 protein. This table holds some 96,000 distinct CDR3 sequences, about 95% found once. The sample consisted of CD8+ T cells from PBMCs. The receptors here all came from a human donor with Susac syndrome. The CDR3 runs from the conserved cysteine through the conserved F or W. D genes are given only for firm matches. Clone size appears in some rows only: once, few, many, or a class for an expanded clone.

d_call: TRBD1; j_call: TRBJ1-6; v_call: TRBV28; clone_size: -; cdr3_nt: TGTGCCAGCCGACCGGGGACAGGGGATCTATCACCCCCCCACTTT; cdr3_aa: CASRPGTGDLSPPHF
d_call: -; j_call: TRBJ2-1; v_call: TRBV7-3; clone_size: -; cdr3_nt: TGTGCCAGCAGCTTAACCTCCTTACTAGCACAGTTCTTC; cdr3_aa: CASSLTSLLAQFF
d_call: -; j_call: TRBJ2-1; v_call: TRBV12-3/TRBV12-4; clone_size: -; cdr3_nt: TGTGCCAGCAGTTTCGGGGGTCAATACAATGAGCAGTTCTTC; cdr3_aa: CASSFGGQYNEQFF
d_call: -; j_call: TRBJ1-2; v_call: TRBV29-1; clone_size: -; cdr3_nt: TGCAGCGTTGGGCAGGAGGGCTACACCTTC; cdr3_aa: CSVGQEGYTF
d_call: -; j_call: TRBJ1-5; v_call: TRBV7-2; clone_size: -; cdr3_nt: TGTGCCAGCAGCGAAGACAGAATCCGTCATTTT; cdr3_aa: CASSEDRIRHF
d_call: -; j_call: TRBJ1-1; v_call: TRBV11-2; clone_size: -; cdr3_nt: TGTGCCAGCAGCTTGATAGGCAATCCGTACACTGAAGCTTTCTTT; cdr3_aa: CASSLIGNPYTEAFF
d_call: -; j_call: TRBJ2-3; v_call: TRBV6-5; clone_size: once; cdr3_nt: TGTGCCTGTTCCTCCTTGGATACGCAGTATTTT; cdr3_aa: CACSSLDTQYF
d_call: -; j_call: TRBJ2-7; v_call: TRBV29-1; clone_size: -; cdr3_nt: TGCAGCGAGCTAACCGGGACAAGCTCCTACGAGCAGTACTTC; cdr3_aa: CSELTGTSSYEQYF
d_call: -; j_call: TRBJ2-1; v_call: TRBV29-1; clone_size: -; cdr3_nt: TGCAGCGTTGGATTTCGGGAGAGGGCCTACAATGAGCAGTTCTTC; cdr3_aa: CSVGFRERAYNEQFF
d_call: -; j_call: TRBJ1-1; v_call: TRBV6-5; clone_size: -; cdr3_nt: TGTGCCAGCAAGTCGGACAGCGTTAACACTGAAGCTTTCTTT; cdr3_aa: CASKSDSVNTEAFF
d_call: -; j_call: TRBJ1-4; v_call: TRBV6-6; clone_size: once; cdr3_nt: TGTGCCAGCAGTTACGGGGCAGCAACTAATGAAAAACTGTTTTTT; cdr3_aa: CASSYGAATNEKLFF
d_call: -; j_call: TRBJ1-5; v_call: TRBV20-1; clone_size: -; cdr3_nt: TGCAGTGCTAGGGTTTCGGGGCAGCCCCTTAGCAATCAGCCCCAGCATTTT; cdr3_aa: CSARVSGQPLSNQPQHF
d_call: TRBD1; j_call: TRBJ1-5; v_call: TRBV12-5; clone_size: once; cdr3_nt: TGTGCTAGTGGTTCCGGACAGGCCTTCAATCAGCCCCAGCATTTT; cdr3_aa: CASGSGQAFNQPQHF
d_call: -; j_call: TRBJ2-7; v_call: TRBV19; clone_size: -; cdr3_nt: TGTGCCAGTAGTTTATACCCGACATCGGCCGAGCAGTACTTC; cdr3_aa: CASSLYPTSAEQYF
d_call: TRBD1; j_call: TRBJ2-7; v_call: TRBV29-1; clone_size: -; cdr3_nt: TGCAGCGTCGAATCGGGACAGGGGGCGGGAGAGCAGTACTTC; cdr3_aa: CSVESGQGAGEQYF
d_call: -; j_call: TRBJ1-2; v_call: TRBV6-5; clone_size: -; cdr3_nt: TGTGCCAGCAGTTACCTGACAAACTATGGCTACACCTTC; cdr3_aa: CASSYLTNYGYTF
d_call: -; j_call: TRBJ1-5; v_call: TRBV20-1; clone_size: -; cdr3_nt: TGCAGTGCTAGAGATCGGACAGCCGTCTCGCCCCAGCATTTT; cdr3_aa: CSARDRTAVSPQHF
d_call: TRBD2; j_call: TRBJ2-7; v_call: TRBV10-2; clone_size: -; cdr3_nt: TGCGCCAGCAGTGAGGCGACTAGCGGGGGTTACGAGCAGTACTTC; cdr3_aa: CASSEATSGGYEQYF
d_call: TRBD1; j_call: TRBJ2-5; v_call: TRBV3-1; clone_size: -; cdr3_nt: TGTGCCAGCAGCCCGGGGACAGGGCGGAAGACCCAGTACTTC; cdr3_aa: CASSPGTGRKTQYF
d_call: -; j_call: TRBJ2-7; v_call: TRBV3-1; clone_size: -; cdr3_nt: TGTGCCAGCAGCCAAGATTTTGGCGGTGGCTACGAGCAGTACTTC; cdr3_aa: CASSQDFGGGYEQYF
d_call: TRBD1; j_call: TRBJ2-7; v_call: TRBV5-1; clone_size: -; cdr3_nt: TGCGCCAGCAAGGGGGCTGAAGAGCAGTACTTC; cdr3_aa: CASKGAEEQYF
d_call: -; j_call: TRBJ2-5; v_call: TRBV6-5; clone_size: -; cdr3_nt: TGTGCCAGCCGGGGGTCGCTTGGAGAGACCCAGTACTTC; cdr3_aa: CASRGSLGETQYF
d_call: -; j_call: TRBJ1-1; v_call: TRBV20-1; clone_size: -; cdr3_nt: TGCAGTGCTAGAGCGCCCCTAATGAACACTGAAGCTTTCTTT; cdr3_aa: CSARAPLMNTEAFF
d_call: TRBD1; j_call: TRBJ2-1; v_call: TRBV3-1; clone_size: -; cdr3_nt: TGTGCCAGCAGCTCTGGCGCCGGGACAGGGGACTACAATGAGCAGTTCTTC; cdr3_aa: CASSSGAGTGDYNEQFF
d_call: -; j_call: TRBJ1-1; v_call: TRBV12-3/TRBV12-4; clone_size: -; cdr3_nt: TGTGCCAGCAGTCGAGGTAGTACTGAAGCTTTCTTT; cdr3_aa: CASSRGSTEAFF
d_call: -; j_call: TRBJ2-7; v_call: TRBV18; clone_size: -; cdr3_nt: TGTGCCAGCTCACCTCAGTCAGGGGCTCCCTACGAGCAGTACTTC; cdr3_aa: CASSPQSGAPYEQYF
d_call: -; j_call: TRBJ2-3; v_call: TRBV12-3/TRBV12-4; clone_size: -; cdr3_nt: TGTGCCAGCAGTCCGGGCCCTAGCACAGATACGCAGTATTTT; cdr3_aa: CASSPGPSTDTQYF
d_call: -; j_call: TRBJ1-1; v_call: TRBV7-8; clone_size: -; cdr3_nt: TGTGCCAGCAGCCCTACTACCCGGGACACGAACACTGAAGCTTTCTTT; cdr3_aa: CASSPTTRDTNTEAFF
d_call: -; j_call: TRBJ1-1; v_call: TRBV29-1; clone_size: once; cdr3_nt: TGCAGCTCACAGGTACCGAACACTGAAGCTTTCTTT; cdr3_aa: CSSQVPNTEAFF
d_call: -; j_call: TRBJ1-1; v_call: TRBV18; clone_size: -; cdr3_nt: TGTGCCAGCTCACCCGGGGGAGGTTCTGAAGCTTTCTTT; cdr3_aa: CASSPGGGSEAFF
d_call: TRBD1; j_call: TRBJ1-6; v_call: TRBV23-1; clone_size: once; cdr3_nt: TGCGCCAGCAGTCAATTTAACAGGGGGCGGAATTCACCCCTCCACTTT; cdr3_aa: CASSQFNRGRNSPLHF
d_call: TRBD1; j_call: TRBJ2-3; v_call: TRBV5-1; clone_size: -; cdr3_nt: TGCGCCAGCAGCTTCCAGGGACAGGCAGATACGCAGTATTTT; cdr3_aa: CASSFQGQADTQYF
d_call: -; j_call: TRBJ2-7; v_call: TRBV15; clone_size: -; cdr3_nt: TGTGCCACCAGCAGAATACTTCGGGGTACCTACGAGCAGTACTTC; cdr3_aa: CATSRILRGTYEQYF
d_call: -; j_call: TRBJ1-2; v_call: TRBV29-1; clone_size: -; cdr3_nt: TGCAGCGTTTCGGCTTTTAACTATGGCTACACCTTC; cdr3_aa: CSVSAFNYGYTF
d_call: TRBD2; j_call: TRBJ2-5; v_call: TRBV20-1; clone_size: -; cdr3_nt: TGCAGTGCTACCGGCCGGCTAGCGGGAGTAGAGACCCAGTACTTC; cdr3_aa: CSATGRLAGVETQYF
d_call: -; j_call: TRBJ2-5; v_call: TRBV7-9; clone_size: -; cdr3_nt: TGTGCCAGCAGCCCAAGAAATCGGGGTGGTCAGACCCAGTACTTC; cdr3_aa: CASSPRNRGGQTQYF
d_call: -; j_call: TRBJ1-5; v_call: TRBV5-1; clone_size: -; cdr3_nt: TGCGCCAGCAGCTTAGACCATGGGCAGCCCCAGCATTTT; cdr3_aa: CASSLDHGQPQHF